The following is a T cell receptor (beta chain) sequence with its context. Since no conserved phenylalanine or tryptophan closes the CDR3, a read error is the likely cause. The DNA is left out, because the CDR3 cannot be placed on it with certainty; the CDR3 is given as TCRdb lists it. This entry belongs to a study of blood T cell repertoires in COVID-19. The length of the CDR3 is 11 amino acids, counting both ends. CDR1 and CDR2 from the germline V gene are SGHDT and YYEEEE. TCRdb's copy holds only in-frame clones and misses some; the assay was immunoSEQ multiplex PCR. The sample holds 70,000 or so clones, 70% to 90% seen once.

The chain couples TRBV5-6 to TRBJ2-3; the tabulated D call, TRBD2, remains unverified against the DNA. Sequenced material: peripheral blood. The source is a man aged 65 to 79 with active COVID-19. The CDR3 here is CASSWGGQLAL.